The clone carrying this TCR beta chain was found many times. Antigen specificity is unknown. Alongside a J-beta primer mix, a sample-barcoded 5' primer served in a second PCR lasting about 7 to 12 cycles. Through a template-switch adaptor with 12 random nucleotides, each cDNA molecule received a tag. TCRdb used MiXCR to reprocess the 5' RACE reads, holding one entry per CDR3 protein. The table has 1.5 million to 2 million distinct CDR3 sequences, under 30% seen once. This record belongs to a study of blood T cells in healthy people across ages. V shed 5 bases and J shed 3 bases, with 17 bases lying between them. CDR3 length: 15 residues. CDR1 is MNHEY, CDR2 SVGEGT, per germline. Broader study findings: Not knowing donor CMV status may have confounded expanded clonotype changes.

This chain uses TRBV6-2 or TRBV6-3 with TRBJ2-7; D perhaps matches TRBD2 (6 bases). The clonotype was recovered from a woman aged 25 to 39 in good health. Material: blood. The DNA for the CDR3 is TGTGCCAGCAGTCACATCAGGACTACCAACTACGAGCAGTACTTC. This sequence encodes CASSHIRTTNYEQYF.